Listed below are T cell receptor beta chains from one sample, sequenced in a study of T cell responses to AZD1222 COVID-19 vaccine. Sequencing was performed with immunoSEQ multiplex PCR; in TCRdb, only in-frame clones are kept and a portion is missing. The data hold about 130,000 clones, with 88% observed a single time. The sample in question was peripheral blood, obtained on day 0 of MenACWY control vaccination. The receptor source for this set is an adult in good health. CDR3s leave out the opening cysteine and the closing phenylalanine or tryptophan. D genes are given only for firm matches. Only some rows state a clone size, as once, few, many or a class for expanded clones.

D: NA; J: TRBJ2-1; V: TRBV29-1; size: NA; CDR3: SAHLGRYNEQF
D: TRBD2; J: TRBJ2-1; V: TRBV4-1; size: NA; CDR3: ASSPRTSGTYNEQF
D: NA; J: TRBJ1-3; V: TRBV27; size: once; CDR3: ASSLSRGLGNTIY
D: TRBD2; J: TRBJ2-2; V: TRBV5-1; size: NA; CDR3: ASSFEAGVTGELF
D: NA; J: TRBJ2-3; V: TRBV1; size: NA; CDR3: TSSQDSAGRISTDTQY
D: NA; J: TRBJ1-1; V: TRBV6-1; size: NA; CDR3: ASSEFQGRNTEAF
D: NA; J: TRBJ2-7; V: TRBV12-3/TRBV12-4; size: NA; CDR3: ASSFDKAYEQY
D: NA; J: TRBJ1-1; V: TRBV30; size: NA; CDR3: AWSRDIGTEAF
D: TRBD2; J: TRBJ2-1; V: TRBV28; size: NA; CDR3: ASSSTIFELAGGPNEQF
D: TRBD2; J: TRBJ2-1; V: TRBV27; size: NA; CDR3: ASSSVKLLARGTDEQF
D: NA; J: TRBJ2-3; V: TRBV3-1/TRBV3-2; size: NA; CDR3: ASSPRKIYADTQY
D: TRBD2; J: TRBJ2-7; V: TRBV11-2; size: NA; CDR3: ASSLAGGTYEQY
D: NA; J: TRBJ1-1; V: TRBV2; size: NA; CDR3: ASSERLGGSEAF
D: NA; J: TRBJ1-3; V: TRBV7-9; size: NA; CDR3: ASSSREANSGNTIY
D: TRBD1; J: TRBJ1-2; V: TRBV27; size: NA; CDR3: ASTGQGVAGYT
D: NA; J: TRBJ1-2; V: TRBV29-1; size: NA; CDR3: SVGADYGYT
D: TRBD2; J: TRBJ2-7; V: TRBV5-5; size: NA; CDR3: ASSPGTSPYEQY